This T cell receptor (beta chain) was found in a study of T cell responses to AZD1222 COVID-19 vaccine. Comments on this clone: The target antigen is unknown.

General study points: Sampling captured repertoires only after the peak T cell response. Within unmutated variant regions lay the reported targets of nearly half of spike-specific TCRs. Spike-wide coverage was observed for vaccine-associated CD4 TCRs, with dominant responses at 160-218 and 743-854.

The CDR3 contains 12 residues. Trimming took off 3 bases at V and 1 base at J, with 4 bases between the two ends. CDR1 SNHLY and CDR2 FYNNEI come from the germline V gene. Assay: immunoSEQ multiplex PCR; the TCRdb copy retains only in-frame clones and omits some. The profile covers fewer than 200,000 clones, with around 94% appearing a single time and more than 9% taken by the ten largest. This sequence joins TRBV2 and TRBJ2-7; D remains unclear. The receptor comes from an adult in good health. The sample in question was peripheral blood, obtained on day 0 of AZD1222 vaccination. The CDR3 protein is CASSEESYEQYF. Here the CDR3 DNA reads TGTGCCAGCAGTGAGGAGTCCTACGAGCAGTACTTC.